A selection of T cell receptor beta chains follows, all from one sample in a study of T cell responses to AZD1222 COVID-19 vaccine. TCRdb's table, derived via immunoSEQ multiplex PCR, lists solely in-frame clones and lacks some. The sample has about 120,000 clones, about nine tenths seen once. The specimen was peripheral blood, collected on day 0 of AZD1222 vaccination. All receptors come from an adult in good health. The CDR3 runs from the conserved cysteine through the conserved F or W. Fields, in order: V gene, J gene, D gene, clone size, CDR3 DNA, CDR3 protein. A D gene is named only where the DNA matches it firmly. Size values are once, few and many counts, or a class for expanded clones, and some rows have none.

TRBV5-1	TRBJ2-3	NA	NA	TGCGCCAGCAGCGTTGGGCGCACAGATACGCAGTATTTT	CASSVGRTDTQYF
TRBV4-1	TRBJ1-2	NA	NA	TGCGCCAGCAGCCAGCCAGTCAGCTCCTATGGCTACACCTTC	CASSQPVSSYGYTF
TRBV4-1	TRBJ2-7	NA	few	TGCGCCAGCAGCCGCTCCACGGGGGGCGCCCCCTACGAGCAGTACTTC	CASSRSTGGAPYEQYF
TRBV7-9	TRBJ1-2	NA	NA	TGTGCCAGCAGCTTGAGCGGGTCAAAAGGAATTGGCTACACCTTC	CASSLSGSKGIGYTF
TRBV3-1/TRBV3-2	TRBJ1-3	NA	NA	TGTGCCAGCAGCCAAGTATTCAGCTCTGGAAACACCATATATTTT	CASSQVFSSGNTIYF
TRBV5-1	TRBJ1-5	NA	NA	TGCGCCAGCAGCCTTTTCGGGGCAAATCAGCCCCAGCATTTT	CASSLFGANQPQHF
TRBV7-2	TRBJ2-1	NA	NA	TGTGCCAGCAGCTTGAGGAGGGCCGGCTACAATGAGCAGTTCTTC	CASSLRRAGYNEQFF
TRBV27	TRBJ2-1	NA	NA	TGTGCCAGCAGTTTCTGGGACGCAGGGACAACCTACAATGAGCAGTTCTTC	CASSFWDAGTTYNEQFF
TRBV27	TRBJ2-7	NA	NA	TGTGCCAGCAGTTTTGGGACTCCCCGGGCGTGGTACTTC	CASSFGTPRAWYF
TRBV11-3	TRBJ2-7	NA	NA	TGTGCCAGCAGCTTCCTACCTTCTCACGAGCAGTACTTC	CASSFLPSHEQYF
TRBV2	TRBJ2-1	TRBD2	NA	TGTGCCAGCAGTGGTGGGACTAGCGGGGGGGAGAAGTTCTTC	CASSGGTSGGEKFF
TRBV28	TRBJ1-2	TRBD1	NA	TGTGCCAGCAGTCCACAGGGGACGCCTAAAGAGAGCTCCACCTTC	CASSPQGTPKESSTF
TRBV3-1/TRBV3-2	TRBJ2-1	TRBD2	NA	TGTGCCAGCAGCCCTTGGGGACTAGCGGGAGCAGGCAATGAGCAGTTCTTC	CASSPWGLAGAGNEQFF
TRBV5-1	TRBJ2-1	NA	NA	TGCGCCAGCAGCTTAGAAGCGATTTACAATGAGCAGTTCTTC	CASSLEAIYNEQFF
TRBV10-1	TRBJ2-1	NA	NA	TGCGCCAGCAGTGAGTCGGAGCAGGGGACAAACAATGAGCAGTTCTTC	CASSESEQGTNNEQFF
TRBV20-1	TRBJ2-1	NA	NA	TGCAGTGCCAGGAGGAATAATGAGCAGTTCTTC	CSARRNNEQFF
TRBV5-8	TRBJ1-6	TRBD1	NA	TGTGCCAGCAGCTTCGACAGGGCCTATAATTCACCCCTCCACTTT	CASSFDRAYNSPLHF
TRBV7-2	TRBJ2-7	NA	NA	TGTGCCAGCAGCTTAGGCGAACCAGGCGAACCCTACGAGCAGTACTTC	CASSLGEPGEPYEQYF
TRBV7-9	TRBJ2-5	NA	few	TGTGCCAGCAGCCCGGACATATTCCAAGAGACCCAGTACTTC	CASSPDIFQETQYF
TRBV27	TRBJ2-7	NA	once	TGTGCCAGCAGTTTCCTTGCCCGGGAAGGGGGACTCTACGAGCAGTACTTC	CASSFLAREGGLYEQYF
TRBV19	TRBJ2-7	TRBD1	NA	TGTGCCAGTAAGGGACAGGGGAGATACGAGCAGTACTTC	CASKGQGRYEQYF
TRBV7-9	TRBJ2-5	NA	NA	TGTGCCAGCAGCTTAGCGCCGGAGGGGCTGGAGACCCAGTACTTC	CASSLAPEGLETQYF
TRBV27	TRBJ2-7	TRBD1	NA	TGTGCCAGCAGTTCTGGACAGGGGGCGGGAGAGCAGTACTTC	CASSSGQGAGEQYF
TRBV7-9	TRBJ1-1	NA	NA	TGTGCCAGCAGCTCCCTGGGCACTGAAGCTTTCTTT	CASSSLGTEAFF
TRBV5-6	TRBJ2-1	TRBD1	NA	TGTGCCAGCAGCAGAGGACAGGGGTACAATGAGCAGTTCTTC	CASSRGQGYNEQFF
TRBV5-5	TRBJ2-1	NA	NA	TGTGCCAGCAGCTTGGGGGGGGACTCCCGCAATGAGCAGTTCTTC	CASSLGGDSRNEQFF
TRBV4-2	TRBJ2-1	TRBD2	NA	TGTGCCAGCAGCCAAGATATAGCGGGGGGCTACAATGAGCAGTTCTTC	CASSQDIAGGYNEQFF
TRBV5-1	TRBJ1-2	NA	NA	TGCGCCAGCAGCTTGGCCGCCTATGGCTACACCTTC	CASSLAAYGYTF
TRBV6-1	TRBJ2-7	NA	few	TGTGCCAGCAGTGACACGGCCTCCTACGAGCAGTACTTC	CASSDTASYEQYF
TRBV6-5	TRBJ2-3	TRBD2	NA	TGTGCCAGCACTAGCGGGGGGACAACTGATACGCAGTATTTT	CASTSGGTTDTQYF
TRBV28	TRBJ2-7	NA	NA	TGTGCCAGCAGTGCGGGCGGCAGCTCCTACGAGCAGTACTTC	CASSAGGSSYEQYF